This entry features one T cell receptor (beta chain) sequence. What it binds is not known. The treatment: randomized to nivolumab then ipilimumab (arm A) or the reverse (arm B). The assay was immunoSEQ multiplex PCR, and TCRdb's table has in-frame clones only and misses some. The data show around 9,300 clones, 27% seen once. This entry belongs to a study of sequential checkpoint blockade in melanoma. Looking at the study overall: TCRβ was sequenced from DNA of some 97 pretreatment tumors. Roughly 20 patients had matched tumor biopsies before treatment and at week 13 after nivolumab or ipilimumab alone. Broader study findings: Rising tumor T-cell fraction and clonality meant about 30 times likelier benefit.

CDR3 size: 18 residues. Trimming took off 4 bases at V and 1 base at J, with 23 bases between the two ends. Per the germline V gene, CDR1 is LGHNT and CDR2 is FRNRAP. This TCR was sampled from a human donor with melanoma. The chain is built from TRBV12-5 and TRBJ2-7, with a possible D match to TRBD2 (6 bases). The sequencing used tumor tissue (inferred from file names), collected from a patient given nivolumab and ipilimumab in sequence. This CDR3 is CASGSVPDGGLMSYEQYF. CDR3 DNA sequence: TGTGCTAGTGGTTCCGTCCCCGACGGGGGACTCATGTCCTACGAGCAGTACTTC.